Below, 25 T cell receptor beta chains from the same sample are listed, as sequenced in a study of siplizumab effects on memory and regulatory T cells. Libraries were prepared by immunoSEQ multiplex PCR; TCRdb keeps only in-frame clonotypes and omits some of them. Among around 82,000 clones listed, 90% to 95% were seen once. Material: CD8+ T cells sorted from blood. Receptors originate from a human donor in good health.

The CDR3 DNA reads TGTGCCAGCAGCACCCGGGACGAACTCTACGAGCAGTACTTC. It codes for CASSTRDELYEQYF. V and J are TRBV9 and TRBJ2-7; perhaps D is TRBD1 or TRBD2 (5 bases each). Per germline, CDR1 SGDLS and CDR2 YYNGEE. The CDR3 extends over 14 amino acids. V was pared by 4 bases and J by 3 bases, with 14 bases between. The variable domain in full, with the rest retrieved from reference TRBV9 and TRBJ2-7, is DSGVTQTPKHLITATGQRVTLRCSPRSGDLSVYWYQQSLDQGLQFLIQYYNGEERAKGNILERFSAQQFPDLHSELNLSSLELGDSALYFCASSTRDELYEQYFGPGTRLTVT.

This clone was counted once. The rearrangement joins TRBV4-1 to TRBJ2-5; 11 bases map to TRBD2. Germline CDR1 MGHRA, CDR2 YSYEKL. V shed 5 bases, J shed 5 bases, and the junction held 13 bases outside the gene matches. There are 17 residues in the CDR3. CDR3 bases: TGCGCCAGCAGCTCACAAGAGCTTAGCGGGGGGGACGAGACCCAGTACTTC. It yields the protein CASSSQELSGGDETQYF.

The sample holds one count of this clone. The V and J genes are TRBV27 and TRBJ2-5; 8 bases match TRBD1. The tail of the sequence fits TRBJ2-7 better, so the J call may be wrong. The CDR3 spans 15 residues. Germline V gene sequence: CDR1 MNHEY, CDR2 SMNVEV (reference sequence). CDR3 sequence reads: CASSLAGGDGSEQYF. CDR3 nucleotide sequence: TGTGCCAGCAGTTTAGCAGGGGGCGACGGGAGCGAGCAGTACTTC.

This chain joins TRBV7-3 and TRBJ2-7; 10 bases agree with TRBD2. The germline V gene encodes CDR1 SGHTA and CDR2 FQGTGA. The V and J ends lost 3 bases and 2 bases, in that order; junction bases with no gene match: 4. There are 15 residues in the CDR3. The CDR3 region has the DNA TGTGCCAGCAGCTTCCATAGCGGGGGGACCTACGAGCAGTACTTC. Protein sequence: CASSFHSGGTYEQYF. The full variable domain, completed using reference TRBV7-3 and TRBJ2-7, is GAGVSQTPSNKVTEKGKYVELRCDPISGHTALYWYRQSLGQGPEFLIYFQGTGAADDSGLPNDRFFAVRPEGSVSTLKIQRTERGDSAVYLCASSFHSGGTYEQYFGPGTRLTVT.

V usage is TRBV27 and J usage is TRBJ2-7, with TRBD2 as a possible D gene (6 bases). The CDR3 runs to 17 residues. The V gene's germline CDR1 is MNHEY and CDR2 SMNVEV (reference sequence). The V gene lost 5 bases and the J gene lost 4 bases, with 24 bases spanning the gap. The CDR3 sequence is CASSPQGAGWGLYEQYF. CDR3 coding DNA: TGTGCCAGCAGTCCTCAGGGTGCGGGGTGGGGACTGTACGAGCAGTACTTC.

The DNA for the CDR3 is TGTGCCAGCAGCCAAGATCCAGCAGGGGTCTCTGGAAACACCATATATTTT. Protein: CASSQDPAGVSGNTIYF. This chain connects TRBV4-2 to TRBJ1-3; D is perhaps TRBD1 (6 bases). Germline values: CDR1 LGHNA, CDR2 YNFKEQ. The CDR3 has 17 residues. With 0 bases removed from V and 0 bases from J, the gap between germline ends came to 12 bases.

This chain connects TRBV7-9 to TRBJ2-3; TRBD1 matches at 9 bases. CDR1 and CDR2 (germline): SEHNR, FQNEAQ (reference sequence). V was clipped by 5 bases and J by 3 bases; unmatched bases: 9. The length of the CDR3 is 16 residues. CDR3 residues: CASSPPGQGSTDTQYF. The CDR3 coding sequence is TGTGCCAGCAGCCCACCGGGACAGGGTTCGACAGATACGCAGTATTTT.

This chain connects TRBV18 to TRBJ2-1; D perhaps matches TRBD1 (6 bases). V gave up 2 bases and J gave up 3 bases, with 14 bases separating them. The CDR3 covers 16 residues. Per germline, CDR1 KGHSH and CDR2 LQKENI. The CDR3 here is CASSPWGPRLYNEQFF. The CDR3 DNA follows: TGTGCCAGCTCACCATGGGGGCCGCGCCTCTACAATGAGCAGTTCTTC.

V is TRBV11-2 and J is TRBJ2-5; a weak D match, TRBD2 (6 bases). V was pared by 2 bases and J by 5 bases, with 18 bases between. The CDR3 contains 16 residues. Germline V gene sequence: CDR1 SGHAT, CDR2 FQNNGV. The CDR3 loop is CASSLNGGAREETQYF. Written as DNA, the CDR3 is TGTGCCAGCAGCTTAAACGGAGGGGCCCGGGAGGAGACCCAGTACTTC.

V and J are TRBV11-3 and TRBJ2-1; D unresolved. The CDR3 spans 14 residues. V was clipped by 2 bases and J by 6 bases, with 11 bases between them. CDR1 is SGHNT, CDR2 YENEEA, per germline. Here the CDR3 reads CASSLTVALNEQFF. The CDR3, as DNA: TGTGCCAGCAGCTTAACGGTAGCCCTCAATGAGCAGTTCTTC.

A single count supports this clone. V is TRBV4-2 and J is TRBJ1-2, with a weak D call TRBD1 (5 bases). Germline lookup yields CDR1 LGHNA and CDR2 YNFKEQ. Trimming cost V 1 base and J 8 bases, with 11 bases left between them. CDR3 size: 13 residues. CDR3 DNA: TGTGCCAGCAGCCAAGTTCCCGGGGACGGCTACACCTTC. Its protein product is CASSQVPGDGYTF.

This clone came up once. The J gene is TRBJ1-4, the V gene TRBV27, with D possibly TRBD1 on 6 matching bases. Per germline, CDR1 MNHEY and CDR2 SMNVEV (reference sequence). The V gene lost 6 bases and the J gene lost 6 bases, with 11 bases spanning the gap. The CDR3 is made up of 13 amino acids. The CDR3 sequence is CASSGGLDEKLFF. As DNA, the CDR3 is TGTGCCAGCAGCGGGGGGCTCGATGAAAAACTGTTTTTT.

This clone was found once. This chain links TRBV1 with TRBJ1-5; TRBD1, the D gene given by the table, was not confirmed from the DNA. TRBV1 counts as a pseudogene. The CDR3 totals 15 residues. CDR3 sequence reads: CTSSQKRQSNQPQHF. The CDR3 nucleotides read TGCACCAGCAGCCAGAAAAGACAGAGCAATCAGCCCCAGCATTTT.

In nucleotides, the CDR3 is TGTGCCTGGACGTTGGGACAGGGGGGAGAGACCCAGTACTTC. Its translation is CAWTLGQGGETQYF. The J gene is TRBJ2-5, the V gene TRBV30; 11 bases agree with TRBD1. CDR3 size: 14 residues. J lost 4 bases, V lost 4 bases, and 5 bases had no gene match. From germline, CDR1 is GTSNPN and CDR2 SVGIG (reference sequence).

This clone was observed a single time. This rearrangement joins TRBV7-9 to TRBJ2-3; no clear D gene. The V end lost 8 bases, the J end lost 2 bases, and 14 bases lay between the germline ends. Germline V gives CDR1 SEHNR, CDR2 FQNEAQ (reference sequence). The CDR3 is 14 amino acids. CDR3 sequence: CASAVLGNTDTQYF. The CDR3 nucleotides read TGTGCCAGCGCTGTACTGGGGAACACAGATACGCAGTATTTT.

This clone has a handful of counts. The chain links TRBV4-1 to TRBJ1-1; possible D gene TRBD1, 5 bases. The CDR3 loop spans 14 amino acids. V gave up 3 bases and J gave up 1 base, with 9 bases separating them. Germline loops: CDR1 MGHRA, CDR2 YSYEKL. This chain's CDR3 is CASSHQQENTEAFF. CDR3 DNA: TGCGCCAGCAGCCATCAACAGGAGAACACTGAAGCTTTCTTT.

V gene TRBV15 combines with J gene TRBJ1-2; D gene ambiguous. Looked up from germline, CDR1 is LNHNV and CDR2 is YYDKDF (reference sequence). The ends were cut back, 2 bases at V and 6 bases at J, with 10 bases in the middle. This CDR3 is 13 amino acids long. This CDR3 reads CATSRSDGDGYTF. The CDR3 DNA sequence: TGTGCCACCAGCAGATCCGACGGGGATGGCTACACCTTC.

The CDR3 sequence is CASSLGQVEAFF. CDR3 sequence (DNA): TGTGCCAGCAGCTTGGGGCAAGTTGAAGCTTTCTTT. The rearrangement links TRBV5-4 to TRBJ1-1; D is unclear. CDR1 and CDR2 from the germline V gene are SGHNT and YYREEE (reference sequence). The CDR3 totals 12 residues. Trimming took 0 bases from V and 7 from J, leaving 7 bases between them.

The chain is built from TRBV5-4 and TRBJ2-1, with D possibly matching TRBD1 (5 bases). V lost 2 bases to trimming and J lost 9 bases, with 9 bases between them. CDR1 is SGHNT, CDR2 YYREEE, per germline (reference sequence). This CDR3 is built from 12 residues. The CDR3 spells CASSLGESEQFF. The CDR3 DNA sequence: TGTGCCAGCAGCTTAGGGGAAAGTGAGCAGTTCTTC.

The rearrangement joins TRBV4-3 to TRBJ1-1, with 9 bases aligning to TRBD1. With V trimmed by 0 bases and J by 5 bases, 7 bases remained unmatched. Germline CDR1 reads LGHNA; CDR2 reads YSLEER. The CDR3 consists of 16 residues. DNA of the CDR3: TGCGCCAGCAGCCAAGAGACAGGGGGTCTGGGGACTGAAGCTTTCTTT. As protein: CASSQETGGLGTEAFF.

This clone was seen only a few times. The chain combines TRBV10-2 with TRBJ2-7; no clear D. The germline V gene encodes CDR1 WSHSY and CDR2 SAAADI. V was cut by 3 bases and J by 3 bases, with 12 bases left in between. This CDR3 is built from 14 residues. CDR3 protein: CASSDMGLLYEQYF. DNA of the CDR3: TGCGCCAGCAGTGATATGGGATTGCTCTACGAGCAGTACTTC.

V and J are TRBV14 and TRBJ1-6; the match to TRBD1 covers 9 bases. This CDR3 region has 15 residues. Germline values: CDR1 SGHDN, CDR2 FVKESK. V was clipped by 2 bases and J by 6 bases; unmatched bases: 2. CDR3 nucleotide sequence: TGTGCCAGCAGCCAACCGACAGGGGGTAATTCACCCCTCCACTTT. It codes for CASSQPTGGNSPLHF.

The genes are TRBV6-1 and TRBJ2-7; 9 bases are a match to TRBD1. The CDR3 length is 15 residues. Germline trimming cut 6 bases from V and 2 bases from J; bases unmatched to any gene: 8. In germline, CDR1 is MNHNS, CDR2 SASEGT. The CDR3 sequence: CASREWTGDPYEQYF. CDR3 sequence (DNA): TGTGCCAGCAGGGAATGGACAGGGGACCCCTACGAGCAGTACTTC.

The CDR3 coding sequence is TGTGCCAGCAGCTTGGAGGACGGGGGCGTCTGGGATGGCTACACCTTC. Its protein is CASSLEDGGVWDGYTF. The V and J genes are TRBV7-2 and TRBJ1-2; D may be TRBD1 (6 bases). Germline V CDR1 and CDR2: SGHTA, FQGNSA. The CDR3 is 16 residues long. Trimming stripped 3 bases from V and 6 bases from J, with 20 bases between.

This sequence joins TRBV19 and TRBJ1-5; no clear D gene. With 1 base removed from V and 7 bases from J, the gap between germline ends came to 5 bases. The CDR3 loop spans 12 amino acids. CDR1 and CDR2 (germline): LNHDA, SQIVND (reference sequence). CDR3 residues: CASSIVGQPQHF. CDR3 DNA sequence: TGTGCCAGTAGTATAGTAGGCCAGCCCCAGCATTTT.